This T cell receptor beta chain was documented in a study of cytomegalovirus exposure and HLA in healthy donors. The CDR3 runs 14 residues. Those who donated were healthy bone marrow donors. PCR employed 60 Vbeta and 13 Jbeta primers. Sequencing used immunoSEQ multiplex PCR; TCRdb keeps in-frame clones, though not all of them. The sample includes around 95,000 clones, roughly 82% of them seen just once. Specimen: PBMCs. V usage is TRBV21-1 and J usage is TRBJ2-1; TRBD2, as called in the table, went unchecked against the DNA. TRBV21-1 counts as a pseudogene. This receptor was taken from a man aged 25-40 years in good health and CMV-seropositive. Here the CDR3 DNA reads TGTGCCAGCAGCAAAGGCGCGGGACGGAATGAGCAGTTCTTC. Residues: CASSKGAGRNEQFF.